This T cell receptor (beta chain) was obtained from a study of cytomegalovirus exposure and HLA in healthy donors. This clone occurred once. As yet, its antigen is unknown. Generated by immunoSEQ multiplex PCR, the TCRdb table keeps only in-frame clones and is missing some. The sample lists 150,000 to 250,000 clones; roughly 88% were seen once. Study observations and caveats: Subsequent analysis found a tendency for first-cohort TCR clusters to co-occur within the 120 validation repertoires.

This CDR3 spans 12 amino acids. With V trimmed by 3 bases and J by 6 bases, 3 bases remained unmatched. Germline values: CDR1 GTSNPN, CDR2 SVGIG (reference sequence). Sequencing was carried out using PBMCs. The clonotype comes from a woman in her 30s in good health and CMV-seropositive. The chain is built from TRBV30 and TRBJ1-2; 8 bases match TRBD1. CDR3 in DNA: TGTGCCTGGAGGGACAGGGTGGATGGCTACACCTTC. It specifies CAWRDRVDGYTF.